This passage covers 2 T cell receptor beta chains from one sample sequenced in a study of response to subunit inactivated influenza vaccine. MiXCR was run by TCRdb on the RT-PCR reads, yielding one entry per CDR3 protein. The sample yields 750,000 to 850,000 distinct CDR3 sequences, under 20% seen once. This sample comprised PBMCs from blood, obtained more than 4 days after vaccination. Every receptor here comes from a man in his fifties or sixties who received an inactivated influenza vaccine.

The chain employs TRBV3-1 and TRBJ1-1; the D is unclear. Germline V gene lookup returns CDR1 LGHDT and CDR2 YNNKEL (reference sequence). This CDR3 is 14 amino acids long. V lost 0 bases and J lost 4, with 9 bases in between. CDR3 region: CASSQDLEGTEAFF. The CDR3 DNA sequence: TGTGCCAGCAGCCAAGACCTTGAGGGCACTGAAGCTTTCTTT.

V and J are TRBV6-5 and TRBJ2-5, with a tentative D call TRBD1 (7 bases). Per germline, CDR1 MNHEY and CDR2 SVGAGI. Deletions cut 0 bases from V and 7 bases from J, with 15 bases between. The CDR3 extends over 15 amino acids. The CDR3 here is CASSYSQAGTATQYF. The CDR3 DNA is TGTGCCAGCAGTTACTCCCAGGCGGGGACAGCGACCCAGTACTTC.